This note documents a single T cell receptor (beta chain) sequence. This clone was seen only a few times. What this receptor recognizes is not known. No much larger clone is present one base from it, and per-base qualities are unavailable. The sample belongs to a study of PD-1 blockade in classical Hodgkin lymphoma (dated by TCRdb to 2018 to 2020). Study-wide context: Nivolumab dosing was 3 mg/kg intravenously every 2 weeks, continuing until either disease progression or unacceptable toxicity. The study used CyTOF and TCR beta sequencing to define a peripheral blood immune signature of response to PD-1 blockade in classical Hodgkin lymphoma. Results and caveats for the whole study, not just this receptor: Trial patients achieving complete response had baseline diversity similar to newly diagnosed patients, whereas partial responders and progressors had significantly lower diversity. A significant rise by C4D1 was seen in CD4+ but not CD8+ TCR diversity (p=0.0027 vs p=0.16), with the rise being most apparent in complete responders (p=0.02). Lower diversity was seen in patients whose nivolumab began less than 1 year after ASCT, and these patients were left out of later analyses so that immune reconstitution would not confound the results. Baseline TCR diversity was reported as lower in newly diagnosed patients than in healthy donors, and lower still in relapsed/refractory patients. The study covered only a single clinical trial cohort, and the causes of the repertoire differences, possibly disease activity or prior therapy, were still not defined.

From the germline V gene, CDR1 is LGHNA and CDR2 is YNFKEQ. Including cysteine and phenylalanine, the CDR3 has 15 amino acids. Just CDR3 DNA is preserved here, 45 bases in frame from base 1. Trimming takes 1 base off V and 8 bases off J; junction bases not matched to a gene: 9. The Qiagen DNeasy kit was used to extract genomic DNA both from unsorted PBMCs and from the negatively selected CD4+ and CD8+ fractions. Amplification of TCR beta CDR3 regions was done by immunoSEQ multiplex PCR with primers that anneal to V and J segments. A synthetic immune receptor repertoire was used to minimize amplification bias, and any remaining bias was removed computationally after sequencing. Regarding the original processing steps: Repertoire diversity was quantified as the Shannon entropy index using custom Python scripts. Unsorted, CD4+ and CD8+ repertoires were analyzed separately, except in combined analyses where CD4+ and CD8+ sequences were merged in silico. Clonal expansion was defined as at least a 2-fold frequency increase after treatment relative to C1D1, with a pseudocount of 0.5 for undetected baseline clones. Clones with 0 or 1 copy at C1D1 were classified as singleton clones, and clones with 2 or more copies were classified as non-singleton clones. Clones expanded in unsorted samples were annotated as CD4+, CD8+ or unknown by matching protein sequences in sorted samples from the same patient. Wilcoxon tests were applied to paired samples to test diversity changes from C1D1 to C4D1. The clones in this table, taken by TCRdb from immuneACCESS, are in-frame only. Not every clone is retained; where verified, under half of the shortfall comes from an unresolved V gene, and the cause of the rest is unknown. That table furnishes V, J and clone size, whereas the DNA furnished D and trimming. A total of 31,000 or so clones appear in this sample, around 80% of them only once. Jointly, the top ten make up approximately 0.82% of the sample.

The time point label corresponds to: cycle 4 day 1 (C4D1), after about 6 weeks of nivolumab. Every trial patient had relapsed following autologous stem cell transplantation, and prior brentuximab vedotin exposure was what differed among cohorts A, B and C. Using a Miltenyi CD4+ T cell isolation kit, CD4+ T cells were purified from thawed PBMCs through magnetic negative selection. A total of under 70 patients with relapsed/refractory classical Hodgkin lymphoma made up the trial cohort, and each patient's best overall response was complete response, partial response or progressive disease. In the multi-cohort phase II CheckMate 205 trial, trial patients received single-agent nivolumab. Best overall response was determined by an independent review committee according to the 2007 International Working Group response criteria. Trial PBMCs were collected immediately before nivolumab initiation (C1D1) and during therapy at cycle 2 day 1 and cycle 4 day 1. After peripheral blood was drawn into 8 mL Vacutainer Cell Preparation Tubes, PBMCs were isolated by centrifugation and then cryopreserved. Purified CD4+ and CD8+ fractions were prepared only for cases in which an additional PBMC sample was available. Magnetically labelled cells were removed on LS columns in a quadroMACS separator, and the flow-through was retained as the purified fraction.

Sequencing was performed on CD4+ T cells from blood, taken before the fourth cycle of nivolumab. The V and J genes are TRBV4-2 and TRBJ1-2; 8 nucleotides in the junction match TRBD1. The receptor was isolated from a human donor with classical Hodgkin lymphoma. The CDR3 protein sequence reads: CASSQAGSDREGYTF. In nucleotide form, the sequence is TGTGCCAGCAGCCAAGCAGGTTCGGACAGGGAGGGCTACACCTTC.